The clone carrying this T cell receptor beta chain was seen just once. The data derive from a study of shared clonotypes between healthy human individuals. Whole-study context: The people who gave samples were two women and three men aged 18 to 49.

Losses at the gene ends were 0 bases for V and 12 bases for J; bases not matched to a gene: 4. The germline V gene encodes CDR1 SGHTS and CDR2 YDEGEE. The CDR3 loop spans 14 amino acids. Repertoires were generated with immunoSEQ multiplex PCR, while TCRdb's copy carries only in-frame clones and drops some. The sample yields fewer than 600,000 clones, 60% to 85% seen once. Donors included only healthy HIV-negative adults lacking recent acute infections or vaccinations. Sequencing input: PBMCs. This receptor was obtained from a woman aged 40 to 49 in good health. Some clones in this sample may be carry-over from other donors' samples. J is TRBJ2-7 and V is TRBV5-8; 15 nucleotides align to TRBD2. The CDR3 region has the DNA TGTGCCAGCAGCTTGGCGGGACTAGCGGGAGGAGGGTACTTC. The encoded protein is CASSLAGLAGGGYF.